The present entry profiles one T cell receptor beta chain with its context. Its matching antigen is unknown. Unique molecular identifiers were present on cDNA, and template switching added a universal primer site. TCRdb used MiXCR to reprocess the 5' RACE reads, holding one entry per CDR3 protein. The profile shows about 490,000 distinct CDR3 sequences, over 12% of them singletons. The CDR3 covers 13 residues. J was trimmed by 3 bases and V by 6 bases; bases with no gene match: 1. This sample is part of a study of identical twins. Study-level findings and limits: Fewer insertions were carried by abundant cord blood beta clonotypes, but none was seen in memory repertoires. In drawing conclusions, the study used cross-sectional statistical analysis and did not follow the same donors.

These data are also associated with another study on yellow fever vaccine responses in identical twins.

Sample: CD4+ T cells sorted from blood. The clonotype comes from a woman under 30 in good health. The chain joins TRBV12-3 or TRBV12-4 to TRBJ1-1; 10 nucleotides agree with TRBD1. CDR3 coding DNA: TGTGCCAGCAGCGACAGGGGGCACACTGAAGCTTTCTTT. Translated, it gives CASSDRGHTEAFF.